Listed here are 6 T cell receptor beta chains from one sample, sequenced in a study of cytomegalovirus exposure and HLA in healthy donors. The study ran its PCR with 60 Vbeta and 13 Jbeta primers. Sequenced by immunoSEQ multiplex PCR; TCRdb stores in-frame clones only, minus some. The sample records tens of thousands of clones, about 79% being singletons. Sequenced: PBMCs. The receptors here all came from a man aged 55 to 70 in good health and CMV-seropositive.

The chain employs TRBV6-5 and TRBJ1-1, with a weak D call TRBD1 (6 bases). This CDR3 comprises 13 residues. The ends were cut back, 5 bases at V and 4 bases at J, with 11 bases in the middle. Per germline, CDR1 MNHEY and CDR2 SVGAGI. CDR3 in amino acids: CASSRTGITEAFF. The CDR3 DNA sequence: TGTGCCAGCAGTCGCACAGGGATCACTGAAGCTTTCTTT.

The table lists this clone with a count of one. The gene calls are TRBV5-1 and TRBJ1-4; maybe TRBD1 (6 bases). Trimming took 4 bases from V and 5 from J, leaving 9 bases between them. The CDR3 spans 13 residues. Germline values: CDR1 SGHRS, CDR2 YFSETQ. CDR3 amino acids: CASSVGQNEKLFF. In nucleotides, the CDR3 is TGCGCCAGCAGCGTCGGACAGAATGAAAAACTGTTTTTT.

This clone occurred a few times. The CDR3 coding sequence is TGTGCCAGCAGTTACCCCCTCGGAAGGAGCTACGAGCAGTACTTC. Translating gives CASSYPLGRSYEQYF. This chain connects TRBV6-6 to TRBJ2-7; D unresolved. This CDR3 spans 15 amino acids. Germline CDR1 reads MNHNY; CDR2 reads SVGAGI (reference sequence). The ends were cut back, 2 bases at V and 3 bases at J, with 14 bases in the middle.

This clone was picked up a small number of times. The chain combines TRBV5-1 with TRBJ2-7; D is uncertain. The V gene's germline CDR1 is SGHRS and CDR2 YFSETQ. The CDR3 contains 14 residues. The V end was cut by 1 base, the J end by 2 bases, with 10 bases between. In DNA, the CDR3 is TGCGCCAGCAGCTTGTTACCTACAGCCTACGAGCAGTACTTC. Encoded protein: CASSLLPTAYEQYF.

This clone appeared a few times. The chain couples TRBV6-5 to TRBJ1-5; D is perhaps TRBD1 (5 bases). Germline CDR1 and CDR2: MNHEY and SVGAGI. The ends were cut back, 7 bases at V and 4 bases at J, with 8 bases in the middle. The CDR3 length is 12 residues. CDR3 region: CASIKGNQPQHF. Written as DNA, the CDR3 is TGTGCCAGCATAAAGGGGAATCAGCCCCAGCATTTT.

This chain uses TRBV6-1 with TRBJ2-3; 11 bases are shared with TRBD2. The CDR3 is 15 amino acids. V was pared by 3 bases and J by 4 bases, with 3 bases of the junction left unmatched. Germline CDR1 is MNHNS and CDR2 is SASEGT. CDR3: CASSDLAGGPDTQYF. CDR3 nucleotides: TGTGCCAGCAGTGATTTAGCGGGGGGGCCAGATACGCAGTATTTT.